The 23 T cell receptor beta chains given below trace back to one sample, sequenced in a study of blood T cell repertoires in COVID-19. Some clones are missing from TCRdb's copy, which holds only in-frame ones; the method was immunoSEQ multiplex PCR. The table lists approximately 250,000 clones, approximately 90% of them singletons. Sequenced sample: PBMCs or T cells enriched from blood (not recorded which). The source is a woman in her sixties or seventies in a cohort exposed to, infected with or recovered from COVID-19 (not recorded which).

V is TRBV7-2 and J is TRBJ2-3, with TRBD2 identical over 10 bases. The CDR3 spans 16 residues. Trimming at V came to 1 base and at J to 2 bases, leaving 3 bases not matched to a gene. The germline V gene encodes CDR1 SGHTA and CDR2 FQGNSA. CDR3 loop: CASSLGTSGLTDTQYF. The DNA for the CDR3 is TGTGCCAGCAGCTTAGGGACTAGCGGACTCACAGATACGCAGTATTTT. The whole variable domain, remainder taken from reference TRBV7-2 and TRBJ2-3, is GAGVSQSPSNKVTEKGKDVELRCDPISGHTALYWYRQSLGQGLEFLIYFQGNSAPDKSGLPSDRFSAERTGGSVSTLTIQRTQQEDSAVYLCASSLGTSGLTDTQYFGPGTRLTVL.

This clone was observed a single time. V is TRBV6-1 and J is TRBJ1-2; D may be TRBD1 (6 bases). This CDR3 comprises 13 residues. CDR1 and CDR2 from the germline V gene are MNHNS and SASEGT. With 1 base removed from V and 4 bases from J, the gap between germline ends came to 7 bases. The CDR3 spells CASSEDRAYGYTF. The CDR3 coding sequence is TGTGCCAGCAGTGAAGACAGGGCCTATGGCTACACCTTC.

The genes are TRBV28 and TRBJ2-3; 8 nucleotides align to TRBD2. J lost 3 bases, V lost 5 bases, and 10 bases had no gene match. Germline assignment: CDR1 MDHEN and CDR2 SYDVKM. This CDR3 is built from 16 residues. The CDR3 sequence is CASSLPSGWETDTQYF. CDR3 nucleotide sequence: TGTGCCAGCAGTCTCCCTAGCGGGTGGGAAACAGATACGCAGTATTTT.

CDR3 DNA sequence: TGTGCCAGCAGCTTGGCCGGGGGGGACGGCTACGAGCAGTACTTC. Translation gives CASSLAGGDGYEQYF. The chain has TRBV5-4 and TRBJ2-7, with TRBD2 identical over 8 bases. The length of the CDR3 is 15 residues. V lost 0 bases to trimming and J lost 3 bases; unmatched junction nucleotides: 5. The germline V gene encodes CDR1 SGHNT and CDR2 YYREEE (reference sequence).

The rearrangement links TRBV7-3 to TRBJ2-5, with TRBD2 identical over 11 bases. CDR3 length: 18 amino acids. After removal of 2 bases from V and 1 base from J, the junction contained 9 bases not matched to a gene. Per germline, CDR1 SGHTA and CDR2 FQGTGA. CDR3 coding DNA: TGTGCCAGCAGCTTAGGGCCGGGACTAGCGGAGAGCCAAGAGACCCAGTACTTC. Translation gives CASSLGPGLAESQETQYF.

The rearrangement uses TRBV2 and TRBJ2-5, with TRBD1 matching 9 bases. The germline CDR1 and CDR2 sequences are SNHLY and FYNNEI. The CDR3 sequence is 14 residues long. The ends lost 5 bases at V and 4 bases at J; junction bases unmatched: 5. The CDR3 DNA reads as TGTGCCAGCAGTCTGGACAGGGGAAGAGAGACCCAGTACTTC. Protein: CASSLDRGRETQYF.

CDR3: CASSLGAGGPFASEQFF. The CDR3 DNA sequence: TGTGCCAGCAGCTTAGGGGCGGGAGGGCCATTTGCAAGCGAGCAGTTCTTC. V gene TRBV11-2 combines with J gene TRBJ2-1; the match to TRBD2 covers 9 bases. The CDR3 covers 17 residues. CDR1 is SGHAT, CDR2 FQNNGV, per germline. With V trimmed by 1 base and J by 10 bases, 14 bases remained unmatched.

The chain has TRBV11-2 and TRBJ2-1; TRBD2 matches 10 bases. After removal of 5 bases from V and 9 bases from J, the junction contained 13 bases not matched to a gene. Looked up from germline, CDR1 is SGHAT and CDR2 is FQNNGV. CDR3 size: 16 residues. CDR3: CASSMKSSGSFLEQFF. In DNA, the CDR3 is TGTGCCAGCAGCATGAAATCTAGCGGGAGTTTTCTTGAGCAGTTCTTC.

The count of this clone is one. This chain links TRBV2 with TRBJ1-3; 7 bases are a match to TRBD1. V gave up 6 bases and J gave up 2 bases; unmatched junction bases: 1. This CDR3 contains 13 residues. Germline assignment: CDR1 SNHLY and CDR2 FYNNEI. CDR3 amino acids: CASRGTAGNTIYF. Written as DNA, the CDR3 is TGTGCCAGCAGAGGGACAGCTGGAAACACCATATATTTT.

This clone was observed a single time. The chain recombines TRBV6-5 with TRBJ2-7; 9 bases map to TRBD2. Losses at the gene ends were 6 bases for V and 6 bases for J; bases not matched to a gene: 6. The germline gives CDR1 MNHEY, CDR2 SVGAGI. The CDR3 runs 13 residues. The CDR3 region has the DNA TGTGCCAGCAGGATGGGACTAGCAGGCGAGCAGTACTTC. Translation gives CASRMGLAGEQYF.

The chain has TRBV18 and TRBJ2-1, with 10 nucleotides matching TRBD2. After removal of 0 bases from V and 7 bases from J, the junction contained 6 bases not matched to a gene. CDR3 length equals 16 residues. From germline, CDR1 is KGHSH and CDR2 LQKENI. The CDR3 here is CASSPPSGREGNEQFF. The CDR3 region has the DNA TGTGCCAGCTCACCACCGAGCGGGAGGGAAGGGAATGAGCAGTTCTTC.

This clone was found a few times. DNA of the CDR3: TGTGCCTGGGACAGGGGGCCGGAGACCCAGTACTTC. It is translated as CAWDRGPETQYF. The chain is built from TRBV30 and TRBJ2-5; 10 positions match TRBD1. J was trimmed by 5 bases and V by 5 bases; bases with no gene match: 2. From germline, CDR1 is GTSNPN and CDR2 SVGIG (reference sequence). This CDR3 has 12 residues.

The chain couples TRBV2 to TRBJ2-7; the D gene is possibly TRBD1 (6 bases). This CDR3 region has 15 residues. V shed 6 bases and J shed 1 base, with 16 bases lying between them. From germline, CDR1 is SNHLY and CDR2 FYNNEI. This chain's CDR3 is CASRPQGFRSYEQYF. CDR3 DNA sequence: TGTGCCAGCAGGCCACAGGGATTTAGGTCCTACGAGCAGTACTTC.

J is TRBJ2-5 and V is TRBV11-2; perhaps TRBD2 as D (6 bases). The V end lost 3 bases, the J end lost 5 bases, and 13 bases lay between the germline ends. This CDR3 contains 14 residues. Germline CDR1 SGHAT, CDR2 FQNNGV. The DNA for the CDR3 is TGTGCCAGCAGCTTCATCGGGGGAGCTGAGACCCAGTACTTC. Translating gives CASSFIGGAETQYF.

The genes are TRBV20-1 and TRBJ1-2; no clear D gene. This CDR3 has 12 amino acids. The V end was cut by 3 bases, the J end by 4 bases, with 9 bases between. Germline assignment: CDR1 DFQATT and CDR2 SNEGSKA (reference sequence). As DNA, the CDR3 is TGCAGTGCTAGTGTACGCGGCTATGGCTACACCTTC. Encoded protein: CSASVRGYGYTF.

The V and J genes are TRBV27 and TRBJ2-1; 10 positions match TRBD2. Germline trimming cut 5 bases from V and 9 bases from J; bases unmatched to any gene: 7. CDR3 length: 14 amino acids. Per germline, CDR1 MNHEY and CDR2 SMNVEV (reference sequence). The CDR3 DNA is TGTGCCAGCAGTCCCCCGGGACTAGCGAGTGAGCAGTTCTTC. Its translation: CASSPPGLASEQFF.

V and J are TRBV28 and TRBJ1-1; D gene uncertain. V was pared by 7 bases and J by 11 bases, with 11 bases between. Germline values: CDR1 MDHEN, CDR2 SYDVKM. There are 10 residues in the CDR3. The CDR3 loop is CASIGLRAFF. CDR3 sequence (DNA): TGTGCCAGCATCGGCCTGAGGGCTTTCTTT. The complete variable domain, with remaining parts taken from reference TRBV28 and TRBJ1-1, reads DVKVTQSSRYLVKRTGEKVFLECVQDMDHENMFWYRQDPGLGLRLIYFSYDVKMKEKGDIPEGYSVSREKKERFSLILESASTNQTSMYLCASIGLRAFFGQGTRLTVV.

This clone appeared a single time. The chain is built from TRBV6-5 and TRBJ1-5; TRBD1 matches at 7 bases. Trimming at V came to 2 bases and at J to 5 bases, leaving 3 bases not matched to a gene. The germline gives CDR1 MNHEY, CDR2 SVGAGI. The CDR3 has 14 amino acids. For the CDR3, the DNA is TGTGCCAGCAGTTACCCTGACAGGGATCAGCCCCAGCATTTT. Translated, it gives CASSYPDRDQPQHF.

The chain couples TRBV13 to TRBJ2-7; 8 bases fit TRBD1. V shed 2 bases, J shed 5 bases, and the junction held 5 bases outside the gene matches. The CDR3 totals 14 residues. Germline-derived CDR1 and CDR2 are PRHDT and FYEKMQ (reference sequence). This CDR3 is CASSLRQGAHEQYF. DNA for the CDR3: TGTGCCAGCAGCTTACGGCAGGGGGCCCACGAGCAGTACTTC.

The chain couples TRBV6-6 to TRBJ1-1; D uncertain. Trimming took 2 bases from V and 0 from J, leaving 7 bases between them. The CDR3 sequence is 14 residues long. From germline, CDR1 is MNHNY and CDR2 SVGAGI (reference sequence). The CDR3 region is CASSYGTLNTEAFF. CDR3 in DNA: TGTGCCAGCAGTTACGGCACCCTGAACACTGAAGCTTTCTTT.

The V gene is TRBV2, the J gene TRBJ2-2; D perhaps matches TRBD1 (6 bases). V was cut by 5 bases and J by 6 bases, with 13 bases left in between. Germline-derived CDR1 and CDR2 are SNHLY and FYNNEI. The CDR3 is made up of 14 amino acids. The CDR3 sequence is CASSQNREPGELFF. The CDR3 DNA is TGTGCCAGCAGTCAAAACAGGGAGCCCGGGGAGCTGTTTTTT. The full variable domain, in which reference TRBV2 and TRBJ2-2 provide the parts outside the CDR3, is EPEVTQTPSHQVTQMGQEVILRCVPISNHLYFYWYRQILGQKVEFLVSFYNNEISEKSEIFDDQFSVERPDGSNFTLKIRSTKLEDSAMYFCASSQNREPGELFFGEGSRLTVL.

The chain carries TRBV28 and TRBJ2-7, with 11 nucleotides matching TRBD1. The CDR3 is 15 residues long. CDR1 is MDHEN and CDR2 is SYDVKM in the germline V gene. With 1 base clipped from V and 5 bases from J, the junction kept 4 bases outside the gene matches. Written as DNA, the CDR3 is TGTGCCAGCAGTTTATCCGGGACAGGGGGAAACGAGCAGTACTTC. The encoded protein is CASSLSGTGGNEQYF.

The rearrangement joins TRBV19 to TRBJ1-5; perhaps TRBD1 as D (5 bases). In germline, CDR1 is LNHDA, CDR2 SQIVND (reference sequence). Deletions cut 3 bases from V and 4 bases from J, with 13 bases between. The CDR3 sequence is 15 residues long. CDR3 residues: CASSISGTGNQPQHF. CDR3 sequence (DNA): TGTGCCAGTAGTATTTCGGGGACTGGGAATCAGCCCCAGCATTTT.